This TCR beta chain comes out of a study of blood T cell repertoires in COVID-19. TCRdb's table, derived via immunoSEQ multiplex PCR, lists solely in-frame clones and lacks some. The table records 200,000 to 250,000 clones, less than 90% of them present only once. This CDR3 contains 16 residues. Germline V gives CDR1 GTSNPN, CDR2 SVGIG (reference sequence). The V gene lost 4 bases and the J gene lost 0 bases, with 18 bases spanning the gap. The source of this sequence is a man aged 55 to 69 with acute or convalescent COVID-19. Sequenced input: peripheral blood. V gene TRBV30 combines with J gene TRBJ1-1, with D maybe TRBD1 (6 bases). The CDR3 reads CAWKLAGAFMNTEAFF. The DNA of the CDR3 is TGTGCCTGGAAGTTGGCAGGGGCCTTCATGAACACTGAAGCTTTCTTT. The full variable domain, in which reference TRBV30 and TRBJ1-1 provide the parts outside the CDR3, is SQTIHQWPATLVQPVGSPLSLECTVEGTSNPNLYWYRQAAGRGLQLLFYSVGIGQISSEVPQNLSASRPQDRQFILSSKKLLLSDSGFYLCAWKLAGAFMNTEAFFGQGTRLTVV.